This T cell receptor (beta chain) is drawn from a study of T cell responses to AZD1222 COVID-19 vaccine. V was clipped by 5 bases and J by 1 base, with 14 bases between them. CDR3 size: 15 residues. CDR1 and CDR2 (germline): LNHDA, SQIVND (reference sequence). The protocol was immunoSEQ multiplex PCR, while the TCRdb copy is restricted to in-frame clones and leaves out a portion. The top ten clones hold 1.5% to 2% of a sample with more than 120,000 clones, 90% of them seen once. To note about this clone: Its antigen is still unknown.

General study results and limits: Sampled repertoires all dated from after the peak T cell response. Only six or seven AZD1222 recipients tested seropositive at baseline. Vaccination with two AZD1222 doses was followed by a rise in Spike-specific TCR breadth and depth.

The V and J genes are TRBV19 and TRBJ1-2; D perhaps matches TRBD1 (5 bases). The sample consisted of peripheral blood, taken 28 days after the second AZD1222 dose. The TCR originated in an adult who received the AZD1222 COVID-19 vaccine. The CDR3 DNA sequence: TGTGCCAGTAGTCCAGGGATTGGGGTTAACTATGGCTACACCTTC. Protein product: CASSPGIGVNYGYTF.